The rows below give T cell receptor beta chains drawn from one sample of a study of T cells in Graves' hyperthyroidism and ophthalmopathy. TCRdb re-analysed the multiplex PCR reads in MiXCR, keeping a single row per CDR3 protein. This sample has 300,000 to 450,000 distinct CDR3 sequences, with roughly 15% found just once. Sequenced input: blood. Source of these receptors: a woman under 40 with Graves' ophthalmopathy. Both conserved end residues are part of each CDR3. A D gene is named only where the DNA matches it firmly. Clone size is given for some rows only: seen once, a few or many times, or a class if the clone is expanded.

v_call	d_call	j_call	clone_size	cdr3_aa	cdr3_nt
TRBV20-1	TRBD2	TRBJ2-3	many	CSARDELAAGGPTDTQYF	TGCAGTGCTAGAGATGAGTTGGCGGCGGGGGGGCCAACAGATACGCAGTATTTT
TRBV20-1	TRBD2	TRBJ2-7	many	CSADPAGGRKEQYF	TGCAGTGCTGACCCCGCGGGGGGGCGGAAAGAGCAGTACTTC
TRBV11-3	NA	TRBJ2-7	many	CASSTSVTYEQYF	TGTGCCAGCAGCACCAGCGTTACCTACGAGCAGTACTTC
TRBV6-1	NA	TRBJ2-1	few	CASSADRYNEQFF	TGTGCCAGCAGTGCTGACCGATACAATGAGCAGTTCTTC
TRBV6-1	TRBD1	TRBJ2-1	many	CASSAGGNYNEQFF	TGTGCCAGCAGTGCAGGGGGTAACTACAATGAGCAGTTCTTC
TRBV3-1	NA	TRBJ1-2	many	CASSRGDGNYGYTF	TGTGCCAGCAGCCGCGGGGATGGGAACTATGGCTACACCTTC
TRBV5-4	NA	TRBJ1-1	NA	CASSAGREAFF	TGTGCCAGCAGCGCAGGGAGGGAAGCTTTCTTT
TRBV11-2	TRBD1	TRBJ1-2	many	CASSSTGGAVGYTF	TGTGCCAGCAGCTCGACAGGGGGCGCGGTCGGCTACACCTTC
TRBV20-1	NA	TRBJ1-6	NA	CSARDTRVSYNSPLHF	TGCAGTGCTAGAGATACTAGGGTGTCCTATAATTCACCCCTCCACTTT
TRBV29-1	NA	TRBJ1-3	many	CSVEKGSGNTIYF	TGCAGCGTTGAAAAGGGTTCTGGAAACACCATATATTTT
TRBV28	NA	TRBJ1-2	many	CASDPSGLSYGYTF	TGTGCCAGCGACCCCTCCGGGCTATCCTATGGCTACACCTTC